This TCR beta chain was recorded in a study of T cell repertoires in cytomegalovirus infection. Study context: Peptides in the study included HLA-C-restricted and HLA-B-restricted CMV epitopes. Based on public TCR beta signatures, there were indications of CMV infection and of a matching HLA type.

For this clonotype: Its antigen remains unknown.

V lost 6 bases to trimming and J lost 2 bases; unmatched junction nucleotides: 6. Germline V gene data show CDR1 as LNHDA and CDR2 as SQIVND (reference sequence). The CDR3 sequence is 15 residues long. From the reads, TCRdb called clonotypes with MiXCR, one entry per CDR3 protein. The top ten hold roughly 16% of the sample, which has about 500,000 distinct CDR3 sequences, roughly 34% seen once. Whole-study findings and limits: HLA-C-restricted CMV-specific TCR beta clonotypes were dominant in the ex vivo response. Cumulative frequency (of public TCR beta family members) identified carriers of CMV plus the relevant HLA.

This material consisted of cultured PBMCs, taken from culture after CMV antigen stimulation. The TCR was taken from a human donor in good health (CMV status not recorded). Some clones in this sample may be carry-over from other donors' samples. The chain joins TRBV19 to TRBJ1-3; TRBD1 agrees at 8 bases. In DNA, the CDR3 is TGTGCCAGTAGACCAGACAGGGGAACTGGAAACACCATATATTTT. Its translation is CASRPDRGTGNTIYF.